Listed below are T cell receptor beta chains from one sample, sequenced in a study of shared clonotypes between healthy human individuals. Sequencing used immunoSEQ multiplex PCR; TCRdb keeps in-frame clones, though not all of them. The sample has some 2,100,000 clones, more than 85% seen once. Sequenced sample: naive CD8+ T cells from PBMCs. Source of these receptors: a man younger than 35 in good health. Some clones in this sample may be carry-over from other donors' samples. Both conserved end residues are part of each CDR3. The D gene is left open where the match is weak. Size tells how often a clone was seen (once, few, many) or the class of an expanded clone, and some rows leave it out.

d_gene: .; j_gene: TRBJ2-1; abundance: .; v_gene: TRBV6-1; CDR3nt: TGTGCCAGCAGTGAAATTGTCGGGAATGAGCAGTTCTTC; CDR3aa: CASSEIVGNEQFF
d_gene: TRBD2; j_gene: TRBJ2-2; abundance: once; v_gene: TRBV30; CDR3nt: TGTGCCTGGACGGGACTAGCGGGAGCCGGGGAGCTGTTTTTT; CDR3aa: CAWTGLAGAGELFF
d_gene: .; j_gene: TRBJ2-5; abundance: .; v_gene: TRBV7-8; CDR3nt: TGTGCCAGCAGCTTTCCCTGGCGACAGGGAGGTTGGGAGACCCAGTACTTC; CDR3aa: CASSFPWRQGGWETQYF
d_gene: TRBD2; j_gene: TRBJ2-7; abundance: .; v_gene: TRBV10-2; CDR3nt: TGCGCCAGCAGTGAGTTAGCGGGGGCGGGTGGCGACGAGCAGTACTTC; CDR3aa: CASSELAGAGGDEQYF
d_gene: .; j_gene: TRBJ2-5; abundance: .; v_gene: TRBV27; CDR3nt: TGTGCCAGCCGAAGGGGGTTTCAAGAGACCCAGTACTTC; CDR3aa: CASRRGFQETQYF
d_gene: .; j_gene: TRBJ2-1; abundance: .; v_gene: TRBV28; CDR3nt: TGTGCCAGCAGGCCCTTGGGTATCTCCTACAATGAGCAGTTCTTC; CDR3aa: CASRPLGISYNEQFF
d_gene: .; j_gene: TRBJ2-5; abundance: once; v_gene: TRBV6-1; CDR3nt: TGTGCCAGCAGTGAAGCATATGTGTTGGAGACCCAGTACTTC; CDR3aa: CASSEAYVLETQYF
d_gene: .; j_gene: TRBJ2-1; abundance: .; v_gene: TRBV7-9; CDR3nt: TGTGCCAGCAGCCAGAGCGGTAGCTCCTACAATGAGCAGTTCTTC; CDR3aa: CASSQSGSSYNEQFF
d_gene: TRBD1; j_gene: TRBJ1-2; abundance: .; v_gene: TRBV6-1; CDR3nt: TGTGCCAGCAGACGGGACAGGGACGGCTACACCTTC; CDR3aa: CASRRDRDGYTF
d_gene: .; j_gene: TRBJ1-1; abundance: .; v_gene: TRBV7-3; CDR3nt: TGTGCCAGCAGCTTAAAGCCCGCGGGTGCAGAAGAAAACACTGAAGCTTTCTTT; CDR3aa: CASSLKPAGAEENTEAFF
d_gene: TRBD1; j_gene: TRBJ1-2; abundance: .; v_gene: TRBV7-6; CDR3nt: TGTGCCAGCAGCTTAGAGGACGACCGGGACAGGGGGCGATTTTACTATGGCTACACCTTC; CDR3aa: CASSLEDDRDRGRFYYGYTF
d_gene: TRBD1; j_gene: TRBJ2-1; abundance: .; v_gene: TRBV7-2; CDR3nt: TGTGCCAGCAGGCAGGGGGCCCTTCAATACAATGAGCAGTTCTTC; CDR3aa: CASRQGALQYNEQFF
d_gene: TRBD2; j_gene: TRBJ2-7; abundance: .; v_gene: TRBV29-1; CDR3nt: TGCAGCGTTGAAGGGACTAGTCCCTCCTACGAGCAGTACTTC; CDR3aa: CSVEGTSPSYEQYF
d_gene: .; j_gene: TRBJ1-3; abundance: .; v_gene: TRBV5-4; CDR3nt: TGTGCCAGCAGCCAAAGACAGGTAGGTGGAAACACCATATATTTT; CDR3aa: CASSQRQVGGNTIYF
d_gene: .; j_gene: TRBJ1-4; abundance: .; v_gene: TRBV27; CDR3nt: TGTGCCAGCAGTTTTTTTCTTACCATAATTTTTTGTAATGAAAAACTGTTTTTT; CDR3aa: CASSFFLTIIFCNEKLFF
d_gene: .; j_gene: TRBJ2-3; abundance: .; v_gene: TRBV9; CDR3nt: TGTGCCAGCAGCCCCCCGGGGTTGGTCTGGGCAGATACGCAGTATTTT; CDR3aa: CASSPPGLVWADTQYF
d_gene: TRBD1; j_gene: TRBJ2-7; abundance: .; v_gene: TRBV15; CDR3nt: TGTGCCACCTCGGACAGGGTAGAAAATTACGAGCAGTACTTC; CDR3aa: CATSDRVENYEQYF
d_gene: TRBD1; j_gene: TRBJ1-1; abundance: .; v_gene: TRBV13; CDR3nt: TGTGCCAGCAGTATCCTAATAGGACAGGGGGCCTCTGAAGCTTTCTTT; CDR3aa: CASSILIGQGASEAFF
d_gene: .; j_gene: TRBJ2-7; abundance: .; v_gene: TRBV15; CDR3nt: TGTGCCACCAGCGACCGGGACCGATCCTACGAGCAGTACTTC; CDR3aa: CATSDRDRSYEQYF
d_gene: TRBD2; j_gene: TRBJ2-7; abundance: .; v_gene: TRBV13; CDR3nt: TGTGCCAGCAGCTCCGCGGCGGGAGATTGGTACGAGCAGTACTTC; CDR3aa: CASSSAAGDWYEQYF
d_gene: .; j_gene: TRBJ2-7; abundance: .; v_gene: TRBV7-9; CDR3nt: TGTGCCAGCAGCCCCCGGGGCTCAAAAGGGTCCTACGAGCAGTACTTC; CDR3aa: CASSPRGSKGSYEQYF
d_gene: .; j_gene: TRBJ1-4; abundance: .; v_gene: TRBV27; CDR3nt: TGTGCCAGCAGTTCAGATTACGGAGCAACTAATGAAAAACTGTTTTTT; CDR3aa: CASSSDYGATNEKLFF